This T cell receptor (beta chain) was recovered during a study of blood T cells in healthy people across ages. The wider study: About one barcoded beta molecule was captured per two T cells (by template switching). The study's findings and limits: Possibly, changes in expanded clonotypes were confounded because donor CMV status was unknown.

The germline gives CDR1 MNHNY, CDR2 SVGAGI (reference sequence). The CDR3 consists of 14 residues. Sample-barcoded 5' priming and a J-beta primer mix drove a second PCR of roughly 7 to 11 cycles. TCRdb analysed the 5' RACE reads with MiXCR anew, one entry per CDR3 protein. The sample lists 750,000 to 950,000 distinct CDR3 sequences, almost 30% seen once, with roughly a tenth in the top ten. To note about this clonotype: What it binds is not known. A read error may account for a junction end that differs from germline.

Another study also made use of these data, one on T cells of mothers and their children. In that study: Per child, 2.5 million to 3 million TCR beta CDR3 reads were obtained, against over 9.5 million per mother.

The TCR was taken from a woman aged 40 to 49 in good health. The rearrangement joins TRBV6-6 to TRBJ2-1, with 9 bases identical to TRBD2. Source material: blood. CDR3 sequence: CVSKSGGSHNEQFF. CDR3 bases: TGTGTCAGCAAGAGCGGGGGGTCCCACAATGAGCAGTTCTTC.